The 18 T cell receptor beta chains below were found in one sample sequenced in a study of T cells in localized non-small cell lung cancer. Here immunoSEQ multiplex PCR was the method, and the copy in TCRdb shows in-frame clones only, minus some. The sample consists of 12,000 to 15,000 clones, about four fifths of them appearing once. The specimen comprised peripheral blood, sampled before any cancer treatment. The receptors shown here come from a female donor of 60 years or more with stage I squamous cell lung carcinoma.

This chain connects TRBV29-1 to TRBJ2-1; D remains ambiguous. V was shortened by 7 bases and J by 0 bases, with 7 bases between the two germline ends. The CDR3 extends over 12 amino acids. From germline, CDR1 is SQVTM and CDR2 ANQGSEA. The CDR3 region is CSADYSYNEQFF. In DNA, the CDR3 is TGCAGCGCTGATTACTCCTACAATGAGCAGTTCTTC.

This clone came up a few times. The chain employs TRBV10-2 and TRBJ1-4; weak D call: TRBD1 (6 bases). CDR1 is WSHSY, CDR2 SAAADI, per germline. This CDR3 contains 15 residues. V lost 8 bases and J lost 8, with 21 bases in between. The CDR3: CASFLGGAGKEKLFF. The CDR3 region has the DNA TGCGCCAGCTTCCTCGGGGGGGCAGGGAAAGAAAAACTGTTTTTT.

J is TRBJ2-3 and V is TRBV5-5; TRBD1 matches at 9 bases. The germline CDR1 and CDR2 sequences are SGHKS and YYEKEE (reference sequence). The CDR3 is 16 amino acids. V was pared by 0 bases and J by 4 bases, with 6 bases of the junction left unmatched. The CDR3 DNA follows: TGTGCCAGCAGCTTGGAGGGGACAGGGCTCTCAGATACGCAGTATTTT. This gives the protein CASSLEGTGLSDTQYF. Based on the CDR3 plus reference TRBV5-5 and TRBJ2-3, the full variable domain is DAGVTQSPTHLIKTRGQQVTLRCSPISGHKSVSWYQQVLGQGPQFIFQYYEKEERGRGNFPDRFSARQFPNYSSELNVNALLLGDSALYLCASSLEGTGLSDTQYFGPGTRLTVL.

This chain uses TRBV30 with TRBJ1-2; perhaps TRBD1 as D (5 bases). Trimming took 2 bases from V and 2 from J, leaving 15 bases between them. Germline V gene data show CDR1 as GTSNPN and CDR2 as SVGIG (reference sequence). The CDR3 has 15 amino acids. The CDR3 protein is CAWSMKSAGNYGYTF. The CDR3, as DNA: TGTGCCTGGAGTATGAAGTCGGCAGGGAACTATGGCTACACCTTC.

The genes are TRBV11-3 and TRBJ1-4; no reliable D call. V was trimmed by 0 bases and J by 8 bases, leaving 16 bases between them. Looked up from germline, CDR1 is SGHNT and CDR2 is YENEEA. CDR3 size: 16 residues. The CDR3: CASSLDGPTRQEKLFF. CDR3 nucleotide sequence: TGTGCCAGCAGCTTAGATGGACCAACCCGCCAAGAAAAACTGTTTTTT.

The gene calls are TRBV9 and TRBJ2-3; 7 bases map to TRBD1. J gave up 2 bases and V 0 bases, and 6 bases lay outside the gene matches. The germline gives CDR1 SGDLS, CDR2 YYNGEE. The CDR3 is made up of 16 amino acids. CDR3 sequence: CASSVEGQSDTDTQYF. For the CDR3, the DNA is TGTGCCAGCAGCGTAGAGGGACAGTCGGACACAGATACGCAGTATTTT.

The chain links TRBV7-4 to TRBJ2-1; the D gene is possibly TRBD2 (5 bases). This CDR3 spans 14 amino acids. Germline V gene data show CDR1 as SGHVT and CDR2 as SQSDAQ. Trimming left V 3 bases short and J 9 bases short, with 15 bases between. The CDR3 sequence is CASSFSLGPAEQFF. The CDR3 DNA follows: TGTGCCAGCAGCTTCTCACTAGGACCCGCTGAGCAGTTCTTC.

V gene TRBV7-2 combines with J gene TRBJ1-2, with TRBD1 matching 8 bases. This CDR3 region has 15 residues. The germline V gene has CDR1 SGHTA and CDR2 FQGNSA. J gave up 7 bases and V 1 base, and 8 bases lay outside the gene matches. The CDR3 protein is CASSLGTGWEGGYTF. CDR3 sequence (DNA): TGTGCCAGCAGCTTAGGGACAGGGTGGGAGGGTGGCTACACCTTC.

V and J are TRBV18 and TRBJ1-2; D gene uncertain. CDR1 is KGHSH, CDR2 LQKENI, per germline. The CDR3 consists of 13 residues. The ends were cut back, 1 base at V and 2 bases at J, with 5 bases in the middle. The CDR3 sequence: CASSPLQNYGYTF. The CDR3 bases are TGTGCCAGCTCACCACTACAGAACTATGGCTACACCTTC.

The chain combines TRBV6-5 with TRBJ2-3; no clear D. CDR3 size: 14 residues. V was shortened by 2 bases and J by 3 bases, with 9 bases between the two germline ends. Germline loops: CDR1 MNHEY, CDR2 SVGAGI. CDR3: CASSYRDWTDTQYF. The CDR3, as DNA: TGTGCCAGCAGTTACAGGGATTGGACAGATACGCAGTATTTT.

The chain has TRBV9 and TRBJ1-5; D ambiguous. Germline V gene sequence: CDR1 SGDLS, CDR2 YYNGEE. Trimming pared 0 bases from V and 1 base from J, leaving 8 bases between. The CDR3 is 15 amino acids. CDR3 sequence (DNA): TGTGCCAGCAGCGTAGGGTCGAGCAGCAATCAGCCCCAGCATTTT. Protein product: CASSVGSSSNQPQHF. The variable domain in full, completed from reference TRBV9 and TRBJ1-5, reads DSGVTQTPKHLITATGQRVTLRCSPRSGDLSVYWYQQSLDQGLQFLIQYYNGEERAKGNILERFSAQQFPDLHSELNLSSLELGDSALYFCASSVGSSSNQPQHFGDGTRLSIL.

This chain uses TRBV11-2 with TRBJ1-2; D uncertain. Trimming pared 4 bases from V and 4 bases from J, leaving 16 bases between. The CDR3 runs 15 residues. Germline V lookup: CDR1 SGHAT, CDR2 FQNNGV. This CDR3 reads CASSSLAGPFYGYTF. In DNA form, the CDR3 reads TGTGCCAGCAGCTCCCTAGCAGGTCCATTCTATGGCTACACCTTC. The full variable domain, rest sourced from reference TRBV11-2 and TRBJ1-2, is EAGVAQSPRYKIIEKRQSVAFWCNPISGHATLYWYQQILGQGPKLLIQFQNNGVVDDSQLPKDRFSAERLKGVDSTLKIQPAKLEDSAVYLCASSSLAGPFYGYTFGSGTRLTVV.

The chain links TRBV28 to TRBJ1-1; the D is unclear. CDR1 is MDHEN, CDR2 SYDVKM, per germline. V was shortened by 3 bases and J by 9 bases, with 11 bases between the two germline ends. This CDR3 comprises 12 residues. Here the CDR3 DNA reads TGTGCCAGCAGTTTCACTGGCAGCCAAGCTTTCTTT. This sequence encodes CASSFTGSQAFF. The complete variable domain, with remaining parts taken from reference TRBV28 and TRBJ1-1, reads DVKVTQSSRYLVKRTGEKVFLECVQDMDHENMFWYRQDPGLGLRLIYFSYDVKMKEKGDIPEGYSVSREKKERFSLILESASTNQTSMYLCASSFTGSQAFFGQGTRLTVV.

This chain joins TRBV5-5 and TRBJ1-1; D not resolved. Germline V gives CDR1 SGHKS, CDR2 YYEKEE (reference sequence). The CDR3 totals 12 residues. V lost 2 bases and J lost 5, with 7 bases in between. The CDR3 DNA reads TGTGCCAGCAGCTTACCTTTAACTGAAGCTTTCTTT. Translated, it gives CASSLPLTEAFF.

The chain recombines TRBV5-4 with TRBJ2-3, with 7 bases identical to TRBD1. Germline loops: CDR1 SGHNT, CDR2 YYREEE (reference sequence). The CDR3 totals 17 residues. V trimming: 1 base; J trimming: 0 bases; junction bases outside the gene matches: 8. The CDR3 bases are TGTGCCAGCAGCTTGACGGGAAGGGGACAGAGCACAGATACGCAGTATTTT. Translated: CASSLTGRGQSTDTQYF.

The V and J genes are TRBV7-9 and TRBJ2-5; D not certain. The CDR3 is made up of 11 amino acids. Trimming removed 3 bases at V and 1 base at J, with 0 bases between. Germline V lookup: CDR1 SEHNR, CDR2 FQNEAQ (reference sequence). CDR3 residues: CASSFQETQYF. CDR3 nucleotides: TGTGCCAGCAGCTTCCAAGAGACCCAGTACTTC.

The CDR3 DNA reads TGTGCCAGCAGCTTAGCGACCCCGGGGACTGAAGCTTTCTTT. It translates to CASSLATPGTEAFF. V gene TRBV7-2 combines with J gene TRBJ1-1; D call uncertain. V was trimmed by 0 bases and J by 5 bases, leaving 10 bases between them. In germline, CDR1 is SGHTA, CDR2 FQGNSA. This CDR3 region has 14 residues.

The chain couples TRBV18 to TRBJ1-5; 7 nucleotides match TRBD1. CDR3 length equals 15 residues. CDR1 and CDR2 from the germline V gene are KGHSH and LQKENI. Trimming removed 4 bases from V and 0 bases from J; junction bases left unmatched: 3. CDR3 region: CASSLGQFSNQPQHF. Here the CDR3 DNA reads TGTGCCAGCTCACTGGGACAGTTTAGCAATCAGCCCCAGCATTTT.